This T cell receptor beta chain derives from a study of T cells in women clearing cervical HPV infection. Study-wide background: With HLA typing for only a few women, HLA confounding remains possible.

By frequency, this clone registers medium-sized. As yet, its antigen is unknown. The observed sequence ends 3 residues before the CDR3 terminus, with the missing tail filled in from the germline J gene. CDR1 and CDR2 (germline): MNHNS, SASEGT. The CDR3 spans 16 residues. Trimming shortened V by 4 bases and J by 1 base, and 14 bases separated the two germline ends. The data were produced by immunoSEQ multiplex PCR, yet TCRdb's version contains in-frame clones alone and is incomplete. This repertoire includes about 23,000 clones. Study-level results: CIN3+ cases had significantly higher TCR richness than controls; evenness did not differ. TRBV6-7 abundance was lower in cases than controls (about 0.099% versus 0.16%).

The TCR sequence derives from a woman between 18 and 70 years old with a cervical HPV16 infection that either progressed to CIN3+ or cleared (not recorded which). The sequencing input was blood buffy coat. This rearrangement joins TRBV6-1 to TRBJ2-4, with D maybe TRBD2 (6 bases). CDR3 loop: CASSGRQGGAKNIQYF. The CDR3 DNA, read in part, is TGTGCCAGCAGTGGGCGCCAAGGAGGGGCCAAAAACATT.